This T cell receptor beta chain was identified during a study of cytomegalovirus exposure and HLA in healthy donors. The validation cohort, a group of 130 or so subjects, included the donors and was separate from the roughly 620-subject first cohort. The assay was immunoSEQ multiplex PCR, and TCRdb's table has in-frame clones only and misses some. The repertoire has around 250,000 clones, roughly 88% of them found once; the top ten carry approximately 3.1%. Per germline, CDR1 SGHRS and CDR2 YFSETQ. Deletions cut 0 bases from V and 2 bases from J, with 6 bases between. The CDR3 loop spans 14 amino acids.

Sequenced material: PBMCs. The chain carries TRBV5-1 and TRBJ1-5; D unclear. This TCR derives from a woman aged 30 to 39 in good health and CMV-seronegative. The CDR3 DNA reads as TGCGCCAGCAGCTTGGGTATCGGCAATCAGCCCCAGCATTTT. Translation gives CASSLGIGNQPQHF. The variable domain in full, with the rest retrieved from reference TRBV5-1 and TRBJ1-5, is KAGVTQTPRYLIKTRGQQVTLSCSPISGHRSVSWYQQTPGQGLQFLFEYFSETQRNKGNFPGRFSGRQFSNSRSEMNVSTLELGDSALYLCASSLGIGNQPQHFGDGTRLSIL.